Below, 4 T cell receptor beta chains from the same sample are listed, as sequenced in a study of cytomegalovirus exposure and HLA in healthy donors. PCR employed 60 Vbeta and 13 Jbeta primers. Only in-frame clones appear in the TCRdb table, and some are missing; sequencing was by immunoSEQ multiplex PCR. Here the sample spans 200,000 to 250,000 clones, roughly 84% being singletons. The sequenced material came from PBMCs. All receptors come from a man in his forties or fifties in good health and CMV-seronegative.

CDR3 amino acids: CASSPTSGRVETQYF. CDR3 bases: TGTGCCAGCAGCCCAACTAGCGGGAGGGTAGAGACCCAGTACTTC. The rearrangement uses TRBV7-3 and TRBJ2-5, with 13 bases lining up with TRBD2. Germline values: CDR1 SGHTA, CDR2 FQGTGA. V was clipped by 5 bases and J by 4 bases; unmatched bases: 4. This CDR3 has 15 residues.

This clone was found a few times. V is TRBV7-9 and J is TRBJ2-2, with D perhaps matching TRBD1 (6 bases). Between the trimmed V and J ends, which lost 2 bases and 3 bases, there was a span of 7 bases. Germline values: CDR1 SEHNR, CDR2 FQNEAQ (reference sequence). There are 14 residues in the CDR3. The CDR3 nucleotides read TGTGCCAGCAGCTTATGGACAGACACCGGGGAGCTGTTTTTT. Translation gives CASSLWTDTGELFF.

V gene TRBV6-4 combines with J gene TRBJ2-3; possibly TRBD2 for D (6 bases). Looked up from germline, CDR1 is MRHNA and CDR2 is SNTAGT. The ends were cut back, 6 bases at V and 8 bases at J, with 21 bases in the middle. The CDR3 spans 15 residues. The DNA for the CDR3 is TGTGCCAGCAGCCCGGCGCCGGGAGAGCCGGGTACGCAGTATTTT. Translated, it gives CASSPAPGEPGTQYF.

This sequence joins TRBV6-6 and TRBJ1-1; TRBD1 agrees at 9 bases. The CDR3 runs to 14 residues. Germline CDR1 MNHNY, CDR2 SVGAGI (reference sequence). With 6 bases clipped from V and 6 bases from J, the junction kept 8 bases outside the gene matches. CDR3 coding DNA: TGTGCCAGCAGATGGGACAGGGATTTCTCTGAAGCTTTCTTT. The encoded protein is CASRWDRDFSEAFF.